This passage covers 9 T cell receptor beta chains from one sample sequenced in a study of lung T cells in sarcoidosis with Löfgren's syndrome. TCRdb called the reads again in MiXCR, with one record for every CDR3 protein. Of 15,000 to 25,000 distinct CDR3 sequences in the sample, about 20% were seen once. Sequenced input: CD4+ T cells from PBMCs. These receptors came from a human donor with sarcoidosis (Löfgren's syndrome or another form), or a control subject (not recorded which).

Concerning this clonotype: A much larger clone lies a single base off, so this may be a read error. This chain uses TRBV24-1 with TRBJ2-7, with D unresolved. V lost 4 bases and J 2 bases, leaving 17 bases between the germline ends. Germline V gives CDR1 KGHDR, CDR2 SFDVKD. This CDR3 spans 16 amino acids. The CDR3 reads CATSDHLGRNTYEQYF. The DNA of the CDR3 is TGTGCCACCAGTGACCACCTAGGAAGGAACACCTACGAGCAGTACTTC.

Note on this clonotype: This could be a read error, since a much larger clone is one nucleotide away. The chain combines TRBV5-4 with TRBJ1-1; the D is unclear. The ends were cut back, 1 base at V and 0 bases at J, with 7 bases in the middle. The CDR3 is made up of 14 amino acids. Germline-derived CDR1 and CDR2 are SGHNT and YYREEE (reference sequence). The CDR3 spells CASSLTTVNTEAFF. Here the CDR3 DNA reads TGTGCCAGCAGCTTGACAACGGTGAACACTGAAGCTTTCTTT.

In its sample, this clonotype was seen many times. The chain links TRBV4-1 to TRBJ1-2, with D perhaps matching TRBD1 (5 bases). The CDR3 loop spans 15 amino acids. The V gene lost 4 bases and the J gene lost 8 bases, with 20 bases spanning the gap. Germline V gives CDR1 MGHRA, CDR2 YSYEKL. The CDR3 loop reads CASSRGQGLTGGYTF. In nucleotides, the CDR3 is TGCGCCAGCAGCCGAGGGCAGGGTCTAACGGGAGGCTACACCTTC.

This clonotype was seen only once. The final CDR3 position lacks the conserved phenylalanine or tryptophan, pointing to a likely read error. The gene calls are TRBV12-3 or TRBV12-4 and TRBJ2-1; D perhaps matches TRBD2 (5 bases). The length of the CDR3 is 15 residues. V was shortened by 2 bases and J by 3 bases, with 11 bases between the two germline ends. In DNA form, the CDR3 reads TGTGCCAGCAGTTTAAGGAGCGAGGGCTACAATGAGCAGTTCCTC. As protein: CASSLRSEGYNEQFL.

In its sample, this clonotype was seen many times. The chain has TRBV20-1 and TRBJ2-3; 9 bases map to TRBD2. The CDR3 loop spans 15 amino acids. Germline V gene lookup returns CDR1 DFQATT and CDR2 SNEGSKA (reference sequence). The V segment lost 2 bases and the J segment 2 bases; nucleotides outside the gene matches: 5. For the CDR3, the DNA is TGCAGTGCTAGAAGGGCTAGCGGGGTCACAGATACGCAGTATTTT. It encodes CSARRASGVTDTQYF.

This chain joins TRBV4-2 and TRBJ2-3, with 8 bases lining up with TRBD2. This CDR3 comprises 14 residues. V lost 0 bases and J lost 5; bases outside the gene matches: 1. Germline assignment: CDR1 LGHNA and CDR2 YNFKEQ. This chain's CDR3 is CASSQELAGDTQYF. The CDR3 DNA reads TGTGCCAGCAGCCAAGAGCTAGCGGGAGATACGCAGTATTTT.

This clonotype has a count of ten or more. The chain employs TRBV7-8 and TRBJ1-6, with TRBD1 matching over 7 bases. The CDR3 has 18 amino acids. In germline, CDR1 is SGHVS, CDR2 FQNEAQ. With V trimmed by 5 bases and J by 3 bases, 13 bases remained unmatched. The CDR3 coding sequence is TGTGCCAGCAGCCAAAAACGGACAGGCCCGGACTATAATTCACCCCTCCACTTT. Amino acids: CASSQKRTGPDYNSPLHF.

Judged by abundance, this clonotype is medium-sized. The chain is built from TRBV6-2 or TRBV6-3 and TRBJ2-7, with unresolved D. This CDR3 has 13 residues. Germline V CDR1 and CDR2: MNHEY, SVGEGT. The germline V and J ends were trimmed by 4 bases and 5 bases, with 12 bases remaining between them. The CDR3 loop reads CASSLGPRNEQYF. In DNA form, the CDR3 reads TGTGCCAGCAGTTTGGGCCCACGGAACGAGCAGTACTTC.

The table lists this clonotype with a count of one. Possible read error: a much larger clone is one base away. The chain has TRBV3-1 and TRBJ2-3; 10 bases fit TRBD1. The CDR3 loop spans 14 amino acids. The germline V gene has CDR1 LGHDT and CDR2 YNNKEL (reference sequence). The CDR3 region has the DNA TGTGCCAGCAGCCAGGGACAGGGGTCAGATACGCAGTGTTTT. Encoded protein: CASSQGQGSDTQCF.